What follows describes a single T cell receptor beta chain. The repertoire was sequenced with immunoSEQ multiplex PCR; TCRdb's copy has only in-frame clones and lacks some. The table records under 45,000 clones, around 80% of them present only once. The data originate from a study of immune evolution from preneoplasia to lung adenocarcinoma. The material sequenced was FFPE invasive lung adenocarcinoma tissue. The origin of this receptor is a person in their sixties with lung adenocarcinoma.

Written as DNA, the CDR3 is TGTGCCAGCGATGGACTCTCCTATGGCTACACCTTC. The encoded protein is CASDGLSYGYTF. The J gene is TRBJ1-2, the V gene TRBV28; D gene ambiguous. CDR1 is MDHEN, CDR2 SYDVKM, per germline. CDR3 length equals 12 residues. The V end was cut by 8 bases, the J end by 4 bases, with 11 bases between.